This T cell receptor (beta chain) was recorded in a study of radiation and T cells in renal cell carcinoma. Treatment specified: treatment-naive control, cytoreductive nephrectomy. Control tumors came from 4 females and 11 males, aged about 35 to 82. Germline V lookup: CDR1 MNHEY, CDR2 SVGAGI. V gave up 4 bases and J gave up 6 bases, with 13 bases separating them. The CDR3 totals 14 residues. The table came from immunoSEQ multiplex PCR; TCRdb's copy has only in-frame clones and leaves some out. The sample lists more than 15,000 clones, 56% occurring once. The source material was tumor tissue, sampled from a patient whose treatment was nephrectomy without radiotherapy. V is TRBV6-5 and J is TRBJ1-3, with D perhaps TRBD1 (5 bases). The clonotype originates from a man aged 50-59 years with renal cell carcinoma. CDR3 nucleotides: TGTGCCAGCAGTTCTCAGGGTCGCGCAAACACCATATATTTT. Residues: CASSSQGRANTIYF.